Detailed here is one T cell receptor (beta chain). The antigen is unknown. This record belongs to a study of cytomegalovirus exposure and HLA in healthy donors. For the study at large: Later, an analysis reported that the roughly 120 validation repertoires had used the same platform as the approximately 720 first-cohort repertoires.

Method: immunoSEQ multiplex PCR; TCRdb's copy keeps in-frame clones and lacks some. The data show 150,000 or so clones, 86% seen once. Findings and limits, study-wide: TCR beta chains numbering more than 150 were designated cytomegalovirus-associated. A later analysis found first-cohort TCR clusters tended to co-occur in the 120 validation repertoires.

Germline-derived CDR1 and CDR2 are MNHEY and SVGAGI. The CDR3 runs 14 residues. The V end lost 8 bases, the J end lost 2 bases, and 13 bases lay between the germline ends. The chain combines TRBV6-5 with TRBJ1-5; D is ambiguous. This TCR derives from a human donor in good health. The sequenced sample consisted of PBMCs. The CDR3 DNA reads TGTGCCAGCGGCCGAGGCCTTGGCAATCAGCCCCAGCATTTT. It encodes CASGRGLGNQPQHF.